The 26 T cell receptor beta chains presented below share a single source sample, sequenced in a study of T cell responses to AZD1222 COVID-19 vaccine. This table comes from immunoSEQ multiplex PCR, and its TCRdb copy is limited to in-frame clones, with some not included. This sample yields 110,000 to 150,000 clones, of which roughly 93% are seen a single time; approximately 2% belongs to the top ten. The starting material was peripheral blood, obtained 28 days after the second AZD1222 dose. These receptors came from an adult who received the AZD1222 COVID-19 vaccine.

The V call is TRBV19, the J call TRBJ2-1; 7 nucleotides align to TRBD1. Germline V gene sequence: CDR1 LNHDA, CDR2 SQIVND (reference sequence). The CDR3 contains 13 residues. The V segment lost 4 bases and the J segment 7 bases; nucleotides outside the gene matches: 4. CDR3 protein: CASSKTGFNEQFF. CDR3 DNA: TGTGCCAGTAGTAAGACAGGGTTTAATGAGCAGTTCTTC.

On this clone itself: Other DNA sequences from this sample encode an identical CDR3 as well. This chain uses TRBV6-5 with TRBJ2-7; 7 bases are shared with TRBD1. Germline CDR1 is MNHEY and CDR2 is SVGAGI. This CDR3 has 14 amino acids. With V trimmed by 2 bases and J by 0 bases, 1 base remained unmatched. The CDR3 protein is CASSYRGHSYEQYF. Written as DNA, the CDR3 is TGTGCCAGCAGTTACAGGGGGCACTCCTACGAGCAGTACTTC.

V and J are TRBV10-2 and TRBJ1-2, with 8 bases lining up with TRBD1. Germline CDR1 and CDR2: WSHSY and SAAADI. The CDR3 has 15 residues. Losses at the gene ends were 4 bases for V and 1 base for J; bases not matched to a gene: 5. The chain's CDR3 is CASSGGQANNYGYTF. The CDR3 nucleotides read TGCGCCAGCAGTGGGGGACAGGCGAATAACTATGGCTACACCTTC.

The V and J genes are TRBV24-1 and TRBJ2-2, with D tentatively TRBD2 (5 bases). Germline V lookup: CDR1 KGHDR, CDR2 SFDVKD. The CDR3 covers 13 residues. V dropped 8 bases and J dropped 7 bases, with 13 bases sitting between them. The CDR3 spells CATTDQAGGELFF. In DNA, the CDR3 is TGTGCCACCACCGACCAGGCGGGCGGGGAGCTGTTTTTT.

This rearrangement joins TRBV2 to TRBJ1-2, with D maybe TRBD1 (5 bases). V was shortened by 6 bases and J by 9 bases, with 8 bases between the two germline ends. Germline V gives CDR1 SNHLY, CDR2 FYNNEI. The CDR3 spans 10 residues. CDR3 residues: CASRGLSYTF. The CDR3, as DNA: TGTGCCAGCAGGGGACTTAGCTACACCTTC.

The CDR3 nucleotides are TGTGCCAGCAGCCTGCGGGACAGGGGAAACACCATATATTTT. It encodes CASSLRDRGNTIYF. The chain links TRBV3-1 (or the pseudogene TRBV3-2) to TRBJ1-3; 8 bases line up with TRBD1. Losses at the gene ends were 4 bases for V and 4 bases for J; bases not matched to a gene: 3. The CDR3 has 14 amino acids. CDR1 is LGHDT, CDR2 YNNKEL, per germline (reference sequence).

The chain recombines TRBV29-1 with TRBJ2-5; TRBD1 matches at 10 bases. The CDR3 consists of 14 residues. CDR1 SQVTM and CDR2 ANQGSEA come from the germline V gene. The trim removed 3 bases at V and 6 bases at J, leaving 7 bases unmatched. The CDR3 loop is CSVEVDRGVQTQYF. CDR3 DNA sequence: TGCAGCGTTGAGGTGGACAGGGGGGTACAGACCCAGTACTTC.

The chain recombines TRBV29-1 with TRBJ2-7; D is undetermined. CDR1 is SQVTM and CDR2 is ANQGSEA in the germline V gene. The CDR3 contains 11 residues. The V end was cut by 6 bases, the J end by 5 bases, with 11 bases between. The CDR3 sequence: CSVRAQHEQYF. The CDR3 DNA reads as TGCAGCGTCCGCGCTCAGCACGAGCAGTACTTC.

The chain links TRBV20-1 to TRBJ1-6; D is uncertain. The V end was cut by 3 bases, the J end by 7 bases, with 10 bases between. The CDR3 loop spans 13 amino acids. CDR1 and CDR2 from the germline V gene are DFQATT and SNEGSKA (reference sequence). The CDR3 DNA sequence: TGCAGTGCTAGTGGTGAGAGGAATTCACCCCTCCACTTT. It yields the protein CSASGERNSPLHF.

This chain connects TRBV9 to TRBJ1-1; 7 nucleotides match TRBD1. There are 14 residues in the CDR3. Trimming removed 4 bases from V and 3 bases from J; junction bases left unmatched: 6. Germline CDR1 reads SGDLS; CDR2 reads YYNGEE. Here the CDR3 reads CASSQTGLDTEAFF. The CDR3 nucleotides are TGTGCCAGCAGCCAGACAGGGCTCGACACTGAAGCTTTCTTT. Full variable domain (outside the CDR3, taken from reference TRBV9 and TRBJ1-1): DSGVTQTPKHLITATGQRVTLRCSPRSGDLSVYWYQQSLDQGLQFLIQYYNGEERAKGNILERFSAQQFPDLHSELNLSSLELGDSALYFCASSQTGLDTEAFFGQGTRLTVV.

This rearrangement joins TRBV7-3 to TRBJ2-2; D might be TRBD1 (6 bases). CDR3 length: 18 amino acids. V lost 5 bases and J lost 4, with 23 bases in between. CDR1 and CDR2 from the germline V gene are SGHTA and FQGTGA. Here the CDR3 reads CASSPLPTGPGGTGELFF. The CDR3 nucleotides read TGTGCCAGCAGCCCCCTCCCGACAGGCCCCGGTGGCACCGGGGAGCTGTTTTTT. The whole variable domain, filled in from reference TRBV7-3 and TRBJ2-2, reads GAGVSQTPSNKVTEKGKYVELRCDPISGHTALYWYRQSLGQGPEFLIYFQGTGAADDSGLPNDRFFAVRPEGSVSTLKIQRTERGDSAVYLCASSPLPTGPGGTGELFFGEGSRLTVL.

This CDR3 reads CASSPRPGVDTEAFF. In DNA, the CDR3 is TGTGCCAGCAGTCCCCGACCCGGGGTGGACACTGAAGCTTTCTTT. The chain recombines TRBV6-6 with TRBJ1-1; D is ambiguous. The V gene's germline CDR1 is MNHNY and CDR2 SVGAGI (reference sequence). With 5 bases removed from V and 3 bases from J, the gap between germline ends came to 16 bases. This CDR3 contains 15 residues.

This clone has a handful of counts. This chain joins TRBV5-4 and TRBJ1-2, with D maybe TRBD1 (6 bases). The CDR3 has 15 residues. The germline gives CDR1 SGHNT, CDR2 YYREEE (reference sequence). The germline V and J ends were trimmed by 4 bases and 3 bases, with 16 bases remaining between them. The CDR3 spells CASSIWDILDYGYTF. CDR3 DNA sequence: TGTGCCAGCAGCATATGGGACATTTTGGACTATGGCTACACCTTC.

CDR3 sequence reads: CASSEALYGYTF. The CDR3 DNA is TGTGCCAGCAGTGAAGCCCTATATGGCTACACCTTC. The genes are TRBV6-1 and TRBJ1-2, with unresolved D. The CDR3 loop spans 12 amino acids. With 0 bases removed from V and 5 bases from J, the gap between germline ends came to 4 bases. Germline CDR1 and CDR2: MNHNS and SASEGT.

The V call is TRBV30, the J call TRBJ1-5; D not certain. The V end lost 0 bases, the J end lost 0 bases, and 9 bases lay between the germline ends. The CDR3 length is 15 residues. Germline CDR1 is GTSNPN and CDR2 is SVGIG (reference sequence). The CDR3 DNA is TGTGCCTGGAGTGTCGGGAGATATAGCAATCAGCCCCAGCATTTT. Protein product: CAWSVGRYSNQPQHF. Together with reference TRBV30 and TRBJ1-5, the CDR3 gives the full variable domain: SQTIHQWPATLVQPVGSPLSLECTVEGTSNPNLYWYRQAAGRGLQLLFYSVGIGQISSEVPQNLSASRPQDRQFILSSKKLLLSDSGFYLCAWSVGRYSNQPQHFGDGTRLSIL.

The chain has TRBV18 and TRBJ2-7; D is possibly TRBD1 or TRBD2 (7 bases each). The CDR3 has 15 amino acids. Germline V gives CDR1 KGHSH, CDR2 LQKENI. Trimming removed 6 bases at V and 1 base at J, with 16 bases between. In DNA form, the CDR3 reads TGTGCCAGCTCGCCAGGGGGGGGAGGTTCCTACGAGCAGTACTTC. Translating it yields CASSPGGGGSYEQYF.

The chain recombines TRBV2 with TRBJ1-1; no clear D gene. This CDR3 has 13 residues. Trimming took off 7 bases at V and 2 bases at J, with 11 bases between the two ends. Germline-derived CDR1 and CDR2 are SNHLY and FYNNEI. DNA for the CDR3: TGTGCCAGCAAGTCACAGCGAAACACTGAAGCTTTCTTT. Translating it yields CASKSQRNTEAFF.

The genes are TRBV6-5 and TRBJ2-4, with D hard to call. V was shortened by 0 bases and J by 5 bases, with 11 bases between the two germline ends. Germline CDR1 and CDR2: MNHEY and SVGAGI. This CDR3 is 15 amino acids long. The DNA for the CDR3 is TGTGCCAGCAGTTACTCGTATGGTTCCCAAAACATTCAGTACTTC. Amino acids: CASSYSYGSQNIQYF.

The chain joins TRBV18 to TRBJ2-5; 11 bases line up with TRBD2. Germline loops: CDR1 KGHSH, CDR2 LQKENI. CDR3 length: 16 residues. V lost 6 bases and J lost 4; bases outside the gene matches: 10. CDR3 residues: CASSPYGTSGRETQYF. CDR3 bases: TGTGCCAGCTCCCCATACGGGACTAGCGGAAGAGAGACCCAGTACTTC.

CDR3 coding DNA: TGTGCCAGCAGCTCCGGGACTAGCGGGGGAGAGGATACGCAGTATTTT. As protein: CASSSGTSGGEDTQYF. The rearrangement uses TRBV5-4 and TRBJ2-3; 14 nucleotides match TRBD2. The CDR3 totals 16 residues. V lost 3 bases, J lost 6 bases, and 6 bases stayed unmatched. Germline-derived CDR1 and CDR2 are SGHNT and YYREEE (reference sequence).

This clone was observed once. Distinct nucleotide sequences in the sample also encode this CDR3. V gene TRBV3-1 (or the pseudogene TRBV3-2) combines with J gene TRBJ1-5; 9 nucleotides match TRBD1. CDR1 LGHDT and CDR2 YNNKEL come from the germline V gene (reference sequence). CDR3 length: 14 amino acids. J was trimmed by 4 bases and V by 4 bases; bases with no gene match: 2. CDR3: CASSLGQGNQPQHF. CDR3 DNA sequence: TGTGCCAGCAGCCTGGGACAGGGTAATCAGCCCCAGCATTTT.

In regard to this clone: At the DNA level, this CDR3 is encoded by other sequences in the same sample as well. The V call is TRBV7-9, the J call TRBJ1-1; D unclear. The CDR3 length is 12 residues. Deletions cut 3 bases from V and 1 base from J, with 3 bases between. Germline V gene lookup returns CDR1 SEHNR and CDR2 FQNEAQ (reference sequence). CDR3 residues: CASSFTNTEAFF. DNA of the CDR3: TGTGCCAGCAGCTTCACGAACACTGAAGCTTTCTTT. The whole variable domain, remainder taken from reference TRBV7-9 and TRBJ1-1, is DTGVSQNPRHKITKRGQNVTFRCDPISEHNRLYWYRQTLGQGPEFLTYFQNEAQLEKSRLLSDRFSAERPKGSFSTLEIQRTEQGDSAMYLCASSFTNTEAFFGQGTRLTVV.

This clone was seen once. The CDR3 DNA reads TGCGCCAGCAGCCAGGCGGACAGGACGAACACTGAAGCTTTCTTT. This sequence encodes CASSQADRTNTEAFF. The V and J genes are TRBV4-1 and TRBJ1-1; 7 bases agree with TRBD1. J lost 1 base, V lost 3 bases, and 5 bases had no gene match. Germline CDR1 is MGHRA and CDR2 is YSYEKL. CDR3 length: 15 amino acids.

This clone was observed once. The chain recombines TRBV19 with TRBJ2-3; no definite D call. The V gene lost 1 base and the J gene lost 8 bases, with 10 bases spanning the gap. Per the germline V gene, CDR1 is LNHDA and CDR2 is SQIVND (reference sequence). CDR3 size: 13 residues. CDR3 sequence: CASSIALVRTQYF. Written as DNA, the CDR3 is TGTGCCAGTAGTATAGCTCTAGTCCGTACGCAGTATTTT.

The V gene is TRBV12-3 or TRBV12-4, the J gene TRBJ2-1; D ambiguous. V lost 5 bases and J 0 bases, leaving 5 bases between the germline ends. This CDR3 has 13 residues. Here the CDR3 reads CASSPSSYNEQFF. The CDR3 DNA sequence: TGTGCCAGCAGTCCCAGCTCCTACAATGAGCAGTTCTTC.

The V and J genes are TRBV4-1 and TRBJ1-4; 8 nucleotides align to TRBD1. CDR3 length equals 16 residues. CDR1 is MGHRA, CDR2 YSYEKL, per germline. Trimming took 1 base from V and 4 from J; bases not matched to a gene: 5. The CDR3 region has the DNA TGCGCCAGCAGCCAAGCGAAGGGACAGGATAATGAAAAACTGTTTTTT. It encodes CASSQAKGQDNEKLFF.